This T cell receptor beta chain was captured in a study of PD-1 blockade in mismatch repair-deficient tumors. The wider study: All were previously treated, progressing patients with eleven to twelve mismatch repair-deficient cancer types.

Study-wide points: Tumor-resident clones, often undetectable pretreatment in blood, expanded then contracted after pembrolizumab. Three of seven peptides expanded clones, giving 142 unique blood TCRs.

This sample's time point: identical approximately 11-day culture without peptide (control). Each of over five ELISpot-reactive candidate peptides was used for roughly ten-day stimulation. Some clones are missing from TCRdb's copy, which holds only in-frame ones; the method was immunoSEQ multiplex PCR. The sample has more than 13,000 clones, approximately 84% seen once; the top ten hold about an eighth. This clone was seen only once. As yet, its antigen is unknown. The source material was cells cultured in vitro, sampled from a patient treated with pembrolizumab. The sequence was obtained from an adult with mismatch repair-deficient cancer.

Here the CDR3 reads CASSPDRTTINNEQFF. CDR3 in DNA: TGCGCCAGCAGCCCCGATCGGACTACGATCAACAATGAGCAGTTCTTC. The chain links TRBV5-1 to TRBJ2-1; D is perhaps TRBD2 (6 bases). The CDR3 covers 16 residues. CDR1 and CDR2 from the germline V gene are SGHRS and YFSETQ. V dropped 4 bases and J dropped 5 bases, with 19 bases sitting between them.